A selection of T cell receptor beta chains follows, all from one sample in a study of tumor T cells in aggressive B-cell lymphoma. The repertoire was sequenced with immunoSEQ multiplex PCR; TCRdb's copy has only in-frame clones and lacks some. The data hold about 4,000 clones, with around 86% observed a single time. The sequenced sample was tumor tissue. The source of these receptors is an adult with diffuse large B cell lymphoma. Each CDR3 is given with its conserved first and last residue. D genes are given only for firm matches. Clone sizes are given selectively: once, few, many, or a class where the clone is expanded.

j_call clone_size d_call v_call cdr3_aa cdr3_nt
TRBJ1-2 - - TRBV2 CASTGGAGYGYTF TGTGCCAGCACAGGCGGGGCCGGCTATGGCTACACCTTC
TRBJ1-6 - TRBD1 TRBV15 CATSREGTAGSPLHF TGTGCCACCAGCAGAGAGGGGACAGCTGGTTCACCCCTCCACTTT
TRBJ2-2 - TRBD2 TRBV5-1 CASSPGTSIDTGELFF TGCGCCAGCAGCCCCGGGACTAGCATAGACACCGGGGAGCTGTTTTTT
TRBJ2-1 - TRBD1 TRBV7-2 CASNMGQSSYNEQFF TGTGCCAGCAACATGGGACAGAGCTCCTACAATGAGCAGTTCTTC
TRBJ2-7 - - TRBV28 CASSFDSSYEQYF TGTGCCAGCAGTTTCGACAGCTCCTACGAGCAGTACTTC
TRBJ2-5 - TRBD2 TRBV6-5 CASSLAGLQETQYF TGTGCCAGCAGCTTAGCGGGGCTCCAAGAGACCCAGTACTTC
TRBJ2-7 once TRBD1 TRBV18 CASSLQRTGVNYEQYF TGTGCCAGCTCCCTCCAAAGGACAGGGGTCAACTACGAGCAGTACTTC
TRBJ2-1 - TRBD2 TRBV9 CASSAGLAGGVFF TGTGCCAGCAGCGCGGGACTAGCGGGGGGGGTGTTCTTC
TRBJ1-5 - - TRBV18 CASSPSGDSNQPQHF TGTGCCAGCTCACCATCAGGGGATAGCAATCAGCCCCAGCATTTT
TRBJ2-7 - TRBD2 TRBV5-1 CASSSQTPSGGATYEQYF TGCGCCAGCAGCTCCCAAACCCCTAGCGGGGGAGCGACCTACGAGCAGTACTTC
TRBJ2-1 - TRBD1 TRBV29-1 CSVDRGQGADNEQFF TGCAGCGTTGATCGGGGACAGGGGGCCGACAATGAGCAGTTCTTC
TRBJ1-2 - TRBD1 TRBV9 CASSPAGTGVYGYTF TGTGCCAGCAGCCCGGCGGGGACAGGGGTCTATGGCTACACCTTC
TRBJ1-4 - - TRBV4-3 CASSQGGETINEELFF TGCGCCAGCAGCCAAGGTGGGGAGACCATTAACGAGGAACTGTTTTTT
TRBJ1-3 - - TRBV6-1 CASSVWRTDHIDLSGNTIYF TGTGCCAGCAGTGTTTGGAGGACGGATCATATAGACCTTTCTGGAAACACCATATATTTT
TRBJ2-7 few TRBD1 TRBV6-1 CATDSLGQGSNEQYF TGTGCCACCGACTCATTGGGACAGGGGTCAAACGAGCAGTACTTC
TRBJ2-3 - TRBD2 TRBV4-3 CASSQDVVDGGGTDTQYF TGCGCCAGCAGCCAAGATGTCGTAGATGGGGGGGGAACAGATACACAGTATTTT
TRBJ2-7 - - TRBV5-6 CASSLTGVEQYF TGTGCCAGCAGCTTGACAGGAGTCGAGCAGTACTTC
TRBJ2-5 - TRBD2 TRBV15 CATSRHGTSGQETQYF TGTGCCACCAGCCGGCATGGGACTAGCGGGCAAGAGACCCAGTACTTC
TRBJ1-2 - TRBD1 TRBV19 CASSSRDRPSYTF TGTGCCAGTTCGTCGCGGGACAGACCGAGCTACACCTTC
TRBJ1-1 - - TRBV4-3 CASSSISPGGTNTEAFF TGCGCCAGCAGCTCGATTTCCCCCGGGGGGACTAACACTGAAGCTTTCTTT
TRBJ1-2 - - TRBV7-2 CASSLGDKGHGYTF TGTGCCAGCAGCTTAGGCGACAAGGGGCATGGCTACACCTTC
TRBJ1-6 - - TRBV7-9 CASQPGGGPLHF TGTGCCAGCCAACCCGGGGGGGGACCCCTCCACTTT
TRBJ1-2 - - TRBV18 CASSLATGGPNYGYTF TGTGCCAGCTCCCTTGCGACGGGGGGTCCTAACTATGGCTACACCTTC
TRBJ2-1 - TRBD2 TRBV4-2 CASSEGTSPEQFF TGTGCCAGCAGCGAGGGGACTAGCCCTGAGCAGTTCTTC
TRBJ2-7 - - TRBV29-1 CSVEDQEYEQYF TGCAGCGTTGAAGATCAAGAGTACGAGCAGTACTTC
TRBJ2-1 - TRBD2 TRBV4-3 CASSQIAGDYNEQFF TGCGCCAGCAGCCAAATAGCGGGGGACTACAATGAGCAGTTCTTC
TRBJ2-1 - TRBD1 TRBV27 CASSLHQGVYNEQFF TGTGCCAGCAGTTTACACCAGGGGGTCTACAATGAGCAGTTCTTC
TRBJ1-2 - TRBD1 TRBV28 CASSFTGGYYGYTF TGTGCCAGCAGTTTCACAGGGGGTTACTATGGCTACACCTTC
TRBJ2-7 - TRBD2 TRBV11-2 CASSLGGGVYEQYF TGTGCCAGCAGCTTAGGCGGGGGGGTGTACGAGCAGTACTTC
TRBJ2-7 - TRBD1 TRBV19 CASGPRDRGTYEQYF TGTGCCAGTGGGCCACGGGACAGGGGCACCTACGAGCAGTACTTC
TRBJ2-1 - TRBD2 TRBV29-1 CSVRRGNEQFF TGCAGCGTTCGGCGGGGGAATGAGCAGTTCTTC
TRBJ1-3 - - TRBV6-1 CAIQLWGNTIYF TGTGCCATACAGCTCTGGGGAAACACCATATATTTT
TRBJ2-7 - TRBD1 TRBV29-1 CSALGGTGGYEQYF TGCAGCGCCCTTGGAGGGACAGGGGGCTACGAGCAGTACTTC
TRBJ1-1 - TRBD1 TRBV2 CASHLRGPRTEVFF TGTGCCAGCCATTTGAGGGGGCCCCGCACTGAAGTTTTCTTT
TRBJ1-5 - - TRBV6-1 CAIEPWEGGNQPQHF TGTGCCATCGAACCCTGGGAAGGGGGCAATCAGCCCCAGCATTTT
TRBJ1-1 - TRBD1 TRBV30 CASQGRGTEAFF TGTGCCTCCCAGGGCAGGGGGACTGAAGCTTTCTTT
TRBJ1-1 - - TRBV11-2 CASSFGLLIGMGAFF TGTGCCAGCAGCTTCGGACTGCTAATCGGTATGGGAGCTTTCTTT
TRBJ1-2 - - TRBV9 CASSAGWTPSHYGYTF TGTGCCAGCAGCGCCGGGTGGACACCCTCTCACTATGGCTACACCTTC
TRBJ2-7 once - TRBV19 CASSTRVGTEQYF TGTGCCAGTAGTACGCGAGTGGGCACCGAGCAGTACTTC
TRBJ1-1 - - TRBV28 CASGGKILNTEAFF TGTGCCAGCGGAGGGAAAATTCTGAACACTGAAGCTTTCTTT
TRBJ1-1 - - TRBV9 CASTAGVNTEAFF TGTGCCAGCACCGCCGGGGTGAACACTGAAGCTTTCTTT
TRBJ1-5 - - TRBV30 CAWSVGSNQPQHF TGTGCCTGGAGTGTCGGTTCAAATCAGCCCCAGCATTTT
TRBJ2-7 - - TRBV2 CASSMGDEQYF TGTGCCAGCAGCATGGGAGACGAGCAGTACTTC
TRBJ1-2 - - TRBV29-1 CSTEEGYGYTF TGCAGCACTGAGGAGGGCTATGGCTACACCTTC
TRBJ2-7 - - TRBV6-6 CASRQPGTAVAHEQYF TGTGCCAGCAGACAACCCGGGACTGCAGTCGCCCACGAGCAGTACTTC
TRBJ2-2 - - TRBV6-5 CASSYGTGELFF TGTGCCAGCAGCTATGGCACCGGGGAGCTGTTTTTT
TRBJ2-7 - - TRBV29-1 CSVVLLEYEQYF TGCAGCGTTGTGCTGCTAGAATACGAGCAGTACTTC
TRBJ2-1 - - TRBV7-9 CASRQRGYEQFF TGTGCCAGCAGACAAAGGGGATATGAGCAGTTCTTC
TRBJ2-5 once - TRBV5-4 CASSFGGLETQYF TGTGCCAGCAGCTTCGGAGGGCTTGAGACCCAGTACTTC
TRBJ1-5 - TRBD1 TRBV7-2 CASSLTGQEPQHF TGTGCCAGCAGTTTGACAGGGCAGGAGCCCCAGCATTTT
TRBJ2-2 - TRBD1 TRBV7-2 CASSLVGQLTGELFF TGTGCCAGCAGCTTAGTGGGACAGCTAACCGGGGAGCTGTTTTTT
TRBJ2-3 - TRBD2 TRBV10-3 CAITTGASGGTTTDTQYF TGTGCCATCACCACGGGGGCTAGCGGGGGCACTACCACAGATACGCAGTATTTT
TRBJ2-1 - - TRBV6-5 CASSSSGLAGGGEQFF -
TRBJ1-3 - - TRBV13 CASSIGLSGSGNTIYF TGTGCCAGCAGCATCGGACTATCGGGCTCTGGAAACACCATATATTTT